The 5 T cell receptor beta chains given below trace back to one sample, sequenced in a study of CD8 T cells in Susac syndrome. RNA totalling about 0.45 to 1 ug underwent reverse transcription with random hexamers. TCRdb reanalysed the immunoSEQ multiplex PCR reads using MiXCR and keeps one entry per CDR3 protein. Of about 52,000 distinct CDR3 sequences in the sample, 93% were seen once. The material sequenced was CD8+ T cells from PBMCs. The receptors shown here come from a human donor with multiple sclerosis.

The chain couples TRBV9 to TRBJ1-2, with D perhaps matching TRBD1 (5 bases). The germline V gene has CDR1 SGDLS and CDR2 YYNGEE. The CDR3 runs to 13 residues. Trimming pared 2 bases from V and 7 bases from J, leaving 12 bases between. This CDR3 reads CASSVLLGVGYTF. The CDR3 DNA is TGTGCCAGCAGCGTGCTACTGGGGGTTGGCTACACCTTC.

The table lists this clonotype with a count of one. The chain recombines TRBV12-3 or TRBV12-4 with TRBJ2-7, with 10 positions matching TRBD1. V was clipped by 4 bases and J by 5 bases; unmatched bases: 14. CDR3 length: 17 amino acids. CDR3 DNA sequence: TGTGCCAGCAGTTCCACAATTCGGGACAGGGGAATCGACGAGCAGTACTTC. Protein sequence: CASSSTIRDRGIDEQYF.

J is TRBJ1-1 and V is TRBV5-6; D is unresolved. Germline loops: CDR1 SGHDT, CDR2 YYEEEE. V was trimmed by 2 bases and J by 5 bases, leaving 10 bases between them. CDR3 length: 13 residues. CDR3 nucleotides: TGTGCCAGCAGCTTTTTCAGTGGGACTGAAGCTTTCTTT. Amino acids: CASSFFSGTEAFF.

The CDR3 nucleotides are TGTGCCAGCAGTTTATCGTCAGGGAACTATGGCTACACCTTC. It translates to CASSLSSGNYGYTF. The rearrangement links TRBV27 to TRBJ1-2, with a possible D match to TRBD1 (5 bases). The CDR3 consists of 14 residues. Trimming cost V 0 bases and J 2 bases, with 7 bases left between them. Germline assignment: CDR1 MNHEY and CDR2 SMNVEV (reference sequence).

This chain connects TRBV20-1 to TRBJ1-6; D perhaps matches TRBD1 (5 bases). Germline assignment: CDR1 DFQATT and CDR2 SNEGSKA (reference sequence). The CDR3 is made up of 15 amino acids. Trimming shortened V by 0 bases and J by 8 bases, and 14 bases separated the two germline ends. CDR3 nucleotides: TGCAGTGCTAGAGATTACACAGGAGCTCATTCACCCCTCCACTTT. Protein: CSARDYTGAHSPLHF.